This T cell receptor (beta chain) came from a study of cytomegalovirus exposure and HLA in healthy donors. Whole-study results and caveats: Rarity characterized most TCR sequences, yet some public TCRs appeared in many donors.

PCR employed 60 Vbeta and 13 Jbeta primers. TCRdb's table, derived via immunoSEQ multiplex PCR, lists solely in-frame clones and lacks some. The profile shows some 180,000 clones, around 80% of them singletons. The J segment lost 3 bases and the V segment lost 0 bases, leaving 6 bases of the junction unmatched. This CDR3 is built from 16 residues. The germline V gene encodes CDR1 GTSNPN and CDR2 SVGIG (reference sequence). In the case of this clone: As yet, its antigen is unknown.

The J gene is TRBJ1-5, the V gene TRBV30, with 9 positions matching TRBD1. Sequencing used PBMCs. The TCR originated in a woman younger than 45 in good health and CMV-seropositive. This CDR3 reads CAWSVGTGGLNQPQHF. In DNA, the CDR3 is TGTGCCTGGAGTGTTGGAACAGGGGGCCTCAATCAGCCCCAGCATTTT.